This entry features one T cell receptor beta chain sequence. In the original analysis: Reference gene primers were amplified, and this amplification served to estimate nucleated cell counts. TCRdb's table, derived via immunoSEQ multiplex PCR, lists solely in-frame clones and lacks some. That table gives V, J and clone size, and the DNA gave D and trimming. The sample carries some 70,000 clones, 65% to 80% recorded once. The CDR3 loop spans 16 amino acids. Germline V gene data show CDR1 as LGHDT and CDR2 as YNNKEL (reference sequence). The junction had 9 bases not matched to a gene; V was cut back by 5 bases and J by 4 bases. This entry belongs to a study of blood T cell repertoires in COVID-19. Study background: From the United States, Italy and Spain came samples of acute and convalescent COVID-19. The cDNA or gDNA used as material had been derived from T cells, B-cell-depleted T cells, or PBMCs.

The chain has TRBV3-1 (or the pseudogene TRBV3-2) and TRBJ1-5, with TRBD1 matching over 9 bases. The clonotype was recovered from a woman aged 45-59 years with acute or convalescent COVID-19. Sequencing was carried out using peripheral blood. The CDR3 DNA is TGTGCCAGCAGCAAGCAGTACGGGACAGGGAATCAGCCCCAGCATTTT. Translating gives CASSKQYGTGNQPQHF.